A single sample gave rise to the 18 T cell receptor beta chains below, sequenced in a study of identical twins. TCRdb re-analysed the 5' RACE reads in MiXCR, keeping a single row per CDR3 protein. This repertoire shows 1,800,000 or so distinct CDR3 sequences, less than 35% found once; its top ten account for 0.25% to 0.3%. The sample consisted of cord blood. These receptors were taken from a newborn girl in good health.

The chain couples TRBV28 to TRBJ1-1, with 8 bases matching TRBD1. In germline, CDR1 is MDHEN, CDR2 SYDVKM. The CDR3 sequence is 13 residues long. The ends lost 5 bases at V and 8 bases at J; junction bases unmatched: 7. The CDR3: CASSGQDRAEAFF. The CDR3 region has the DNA TGTGCCAGCAGTGGCCAGGACAGGGCGGAAGCTTTCTTT.

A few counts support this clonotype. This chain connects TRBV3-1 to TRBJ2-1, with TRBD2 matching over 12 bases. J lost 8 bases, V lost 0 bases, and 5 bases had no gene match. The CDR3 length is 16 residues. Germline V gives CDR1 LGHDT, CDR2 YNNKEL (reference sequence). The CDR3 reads CASSQDLTSGGYEQFF. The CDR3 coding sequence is TGTGCCAGCAGCCAAGACCTGACTAGCGGGGGTTATGAGCAGTTCTTC.

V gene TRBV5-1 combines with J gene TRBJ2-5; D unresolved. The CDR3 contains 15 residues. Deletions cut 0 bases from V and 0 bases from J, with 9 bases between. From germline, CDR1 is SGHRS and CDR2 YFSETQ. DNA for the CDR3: TGCGCCAGCAGCTTGGAGGTTCCGTACCAAGAGACCCAGTACTTC. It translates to CASSLEVPYQETQYF.

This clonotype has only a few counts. CDR3 region: CASRRASGSSSTQYF. CDR3 in DNA: TGTGCCAGCAGACGCGCTAGCGGCTCATCATCTACGCAGTATTTT. This chain connects TRBV2 to TRBJ2-3, with 7 nucleotides matching TRBD2. CDR3 length: 15 amino acids. Germline assignment: CDR1 SNHLY and CDR2 FYNNEI. V trimming: 6 bases; J trimming: 8 bases; junction bases outside the gene matches: 14.

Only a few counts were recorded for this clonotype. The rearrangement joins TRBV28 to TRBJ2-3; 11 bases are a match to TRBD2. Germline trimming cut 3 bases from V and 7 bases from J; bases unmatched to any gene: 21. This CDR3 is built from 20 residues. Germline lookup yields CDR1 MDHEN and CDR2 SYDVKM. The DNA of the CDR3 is TGTGCCAGCAGTTTTTCTTTAGCCGGGACTAGCGGTACCAGCGGGTATACGCAGTATTTT. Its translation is CASSFSLAGTSGTSGYTQYF.

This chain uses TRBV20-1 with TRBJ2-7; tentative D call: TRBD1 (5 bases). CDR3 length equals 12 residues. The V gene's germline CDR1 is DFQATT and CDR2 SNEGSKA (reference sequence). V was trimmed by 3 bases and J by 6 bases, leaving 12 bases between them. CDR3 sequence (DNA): TGCAGTGCTAGTTTCAGGGTTAGCGAGCAGTACTTC. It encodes CSASFRVSEQYF.

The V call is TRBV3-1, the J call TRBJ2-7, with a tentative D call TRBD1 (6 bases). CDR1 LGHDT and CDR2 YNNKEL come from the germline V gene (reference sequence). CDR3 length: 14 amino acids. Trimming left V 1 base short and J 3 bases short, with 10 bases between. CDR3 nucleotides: TGTGCCAGCAGCCAAGCGGCCAGGGGCTACGAGCAGTACTTC. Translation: CASSQAARGYEQYF.

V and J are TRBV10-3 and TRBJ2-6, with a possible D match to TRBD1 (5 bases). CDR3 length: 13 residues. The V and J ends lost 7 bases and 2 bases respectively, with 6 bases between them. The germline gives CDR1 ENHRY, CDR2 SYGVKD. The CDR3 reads CAIKGTGANVLTF. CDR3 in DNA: TGTGCCATCAAGGGGACTGGGGCCAACGTCCTGACTTTC.

The CDR3 protein is CASTDRVSGNTIYF. DNA of the CDR3: TGTGCCAGCACCGACAGGGTGTCTGGAAACACCATATATTTT. The rearrangement joins TRBV25-1 to TRBJ1-3; 7 bases align to TRBD1. Germline loops: CDR1 MGHDK, CDR2 SYGVNS. Germline trimming cut 7 bases from V and 1 base from J; bases unmatched to any gene: 4. This CDR3 comprises 14 residues.

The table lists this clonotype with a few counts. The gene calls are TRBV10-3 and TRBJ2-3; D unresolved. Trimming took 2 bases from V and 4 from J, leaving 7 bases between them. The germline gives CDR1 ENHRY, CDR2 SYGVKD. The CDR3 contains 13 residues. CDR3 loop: CAISEKGADTQYF. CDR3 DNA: TGTGCCATCAGTGAGAAGGGCGCAGATACGCAGTATTTT.

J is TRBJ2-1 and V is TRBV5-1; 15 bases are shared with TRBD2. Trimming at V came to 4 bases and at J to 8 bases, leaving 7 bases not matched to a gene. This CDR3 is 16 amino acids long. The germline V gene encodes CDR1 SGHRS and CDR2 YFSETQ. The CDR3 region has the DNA TGCGCCAGCAGCCGGACTAGCGGGAGGGTAGGTGATGAGCAGTTCTTC. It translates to CASSRTSGRVGDEQFF.

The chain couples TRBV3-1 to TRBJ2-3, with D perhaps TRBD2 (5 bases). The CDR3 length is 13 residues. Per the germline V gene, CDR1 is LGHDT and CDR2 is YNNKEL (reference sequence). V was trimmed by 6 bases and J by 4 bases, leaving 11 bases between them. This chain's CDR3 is CASRPSSADTQYF. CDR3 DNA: TGTGCCAGCAGACCTAGCTCAGCAGATACGCAGTATTTT.

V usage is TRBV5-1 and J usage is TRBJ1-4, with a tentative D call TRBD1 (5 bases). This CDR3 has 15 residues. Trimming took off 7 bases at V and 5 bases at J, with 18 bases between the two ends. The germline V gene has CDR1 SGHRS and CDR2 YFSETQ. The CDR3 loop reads CASRSDRFTNEKLFF. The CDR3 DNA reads TGCGCCAGCCGATCTGACAGATTTACCAATGAAAAACTGTTTTTT.

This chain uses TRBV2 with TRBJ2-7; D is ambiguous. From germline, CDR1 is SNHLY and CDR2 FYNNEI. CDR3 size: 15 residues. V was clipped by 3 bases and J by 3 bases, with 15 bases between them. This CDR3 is CASSDFTPAGYEQYF. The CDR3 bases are TGTGCCAGCAGTGACTTCACTCCAGCTGGCTACGAGCAGTACTTC. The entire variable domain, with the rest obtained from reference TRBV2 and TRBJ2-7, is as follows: EPEVTQTPSHQVTQMGQEVILRCVPISNHLYFYWYRQILGQKVEFLVSFYNNEISEKSEIFDDQFSVERPDGSNFTLKIRSTKLEDSAMYFCASSDFTPAGYEQYFGPGTRLTVT.

In nucleotides, the CDR3 is TGCAGTGCTAGAGGGGGCACGGAGACTAGACACTACAATGAGCAGTACTTC. It codes for CSARGGTETRHYNEQYF. The rearrangement links TRBV20-1 to TRBJ2-1; D might be TRBD2 (6 bases). The assigned J gene may be wrong: the sequence end matches TRBJ2-7 better. This CDR3 region has 17 residues. The V gene's germline CDR1 is DFQATT and CDR2 SNEGSKA (reference sequence).

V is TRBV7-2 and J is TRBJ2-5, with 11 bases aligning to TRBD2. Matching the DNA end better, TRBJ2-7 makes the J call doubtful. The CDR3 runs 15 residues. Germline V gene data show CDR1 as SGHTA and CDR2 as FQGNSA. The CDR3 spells CASSLAGTSGNEQYF. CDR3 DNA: TGTGCCAGCAGCTTAGCCGGGACTAGCGGTAACGAGCAGTACTTC.

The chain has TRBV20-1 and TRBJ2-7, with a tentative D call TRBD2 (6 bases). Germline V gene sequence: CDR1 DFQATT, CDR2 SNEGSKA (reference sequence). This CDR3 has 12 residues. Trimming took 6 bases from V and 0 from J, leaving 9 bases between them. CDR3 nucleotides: TGCAGTGCCACTAGCCACTCCTACGAGCAGTACTTC. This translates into CSATSHSYEQYF.

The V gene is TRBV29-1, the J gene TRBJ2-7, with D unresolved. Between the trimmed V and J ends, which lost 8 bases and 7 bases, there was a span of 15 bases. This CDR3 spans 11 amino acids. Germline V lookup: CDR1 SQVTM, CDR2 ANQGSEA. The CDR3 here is CSPRLANEQYF. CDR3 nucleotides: TGCAGCCCCAGATTGGCTAATGAGCAGTACTTC.